This is a list of T cell receptor beta chains from one sample in a study of T cell responses to AZD1222 COVID-19 vaccine. The protocol was immunoSEQ multiplex PCR, while the TCRdb copy is restricted to in-frame clones and leaves out a portion. Of tens of thousands of clones listed, more than 70% are singletons. Specimen: peripheral blood, collected 28 days after the second AZD1222 dose. These receptors were obtained from an adult who received the AZD1222 COVID-19 vaccine. Each CDR3 is given with its conserved first and last residue. A D gene is named only where the DNA matches it firmly. Size tells how often a clone was seen (once, few, many) or the class of an expanded clone, and some rows leave it out.

clone_size | j_call | v_call | d_call | cdr3_aa | cdr3_nt
. | TRBJ2-6 | TRBV9 | . | CASSALAPHGANVLTF | TGTGCCAGCAGCGCTCTAGCTCCCCATGGGGCCAACGTCCTGACTTTC
once | TRBJ2-3 | TRBV10-3 | . | CAISDWARSDTQYF | TGTGCCATCAGTGATTGGGCGCGGAGCGATACGCAGTATTTT
. | TRBJ1-2 | TRBV12-3/TRBV12-4 | . | CASSLQGGYGYTF | TGTGCCAGCAGTTTACAGGGAGGCTATGGCTACACCTTC
. | TRBJ1-5 | TRBV5-5 | TRBD1 | CASSPLDRGRNQPQHF | TGTGCCAGCAGCCCCCTAGACAGGGGACGGAATCAGCCCCAGCATTTT
. | TRBJ1-4 | TRBV9 | . | CASSEGLTNEKLFF | TGTGCCAGCAGCGAGGGACTGACTAATGAAAAACTGTTTTTT
. | TRBJ2-7 | TRBV6-5 | . | CASRLGQGEQYF | TGTGCCAGCAGACTAGGCCAGGGCGAGCAGTACTTC
. | TRBJ2-5 | TRBV19 | . | CASTHLYRGTVQETQYF | TGTGCCAGTACGCACCTCTACCGTGGGACGGTACAAGAGACCCAGTACTTC
. | TRBJ2-7 | TRBV18 | . | CASSPPPGAYEQYF | TGTGCCAGCTCCCCGCCGCCAGGGGCGTACGAGCAGTACTTC
. | TRBJ2-1 | TRBV9 | . | CASSVSKNNEQFF | TGTGCCAGCAGCGTGTCTAAGAACAATGAGCAGTTCTTC
. | TRBJ1-3 | TRBV3-1/TRBV3-2 | TRBD1 | CASSQDGQGGNTIYF | TGTGCCAGCAGCCAAGATGGACAGGGGGGAAACACCATATATTTT
few | TRBJ2-7 | TRBV7-8 | . | CASSAGRAGLSTSYEQYF | TGTGCCAGCAGCGCCGGTCGGGCGGGGCTCTCTACCTCCTACGAGCAGTACTTC
. | TRBJ2-4 | TRBV4-1 | TRBD2 | CASSQEWGGDIINIAKNIQYF | TGCGCCAGCAGCCAAGAGTGGGGAGGGGATATAATAAATATAGCCAAAAACATTCAGTACTTC
. | TRBJ2-2 | TRBV7-6 | . | CASSLAGGADTGELFF | TGTGCCAGCAGCTTAGCCGGGGGCGCGGACACCGGGGAGCTGTTTTTT
. | TRBJ2-3 | TRBV9 | . | CASSVVPGGGLTDTQYF | TGTGCCAGCAGCGTAGTACCCGGGGGAGGTTTAACAGATACGCAGTATTTT
. | TRBJ2-3 | TRBV11-1 | . | CASSGGAGDTQYF | TGTGCCAGCAGTGGAGGGGCAGGAGATACGCAGTATTTT
. | TRBJ2-7 | TRBV28 | TRBD2 | CASTGGGLTYEQYF | TGTGCCAGCACCGGGGGGGGCCTAACCTACGAGCAGTACTTC
once | TRBJ2-7 | TRBV6-2/TRBV6-3 | . | CASSPSRGVRSYEQYF | TGTGCCAGCAGCCCCTCCAGGGGCGTACGCTCCTACGAGCAGTACTTC
. | TRBJ1-2 | TRBV19 | . | CASSIDLFGAALGYTF | TGTGCCAGTAGTATAGATCTATTCGGGGCAGCCCTTGGCTACACCTTC
. | TRBJ1-4 | TRBV5-5 | TRBD1 | CASSTGTGGEKLFF | TGTGCCAGCAGCACCGGGACAGGTGGTGAAAAACTGTTTTTT
. | TRBJ1-2 | TRBV14 | . | CASSHSGAGYTF | TGTGCCAGCAGCCATTCTGGAGCGGGCTACACCTTC
. | TRBJ1-1 | TRBV29-1 | . | CSVAGRGTEAFF | TGCAGCGTTGCAGGCAGGGGCACTGAAGCTTTCTTT
. | TRBJ2-2 | TRBV15 | . | CATSSGDTGELFF | TGTGCCACCAGCTCGGGGGACACCGGGGAGCTGTTTTTT
few | TRBJ2-5 | TRBV9 | . | CASSVGRGGQETQYF | TGTGCCAGCAGCGTAGGTAGAGGGGGACAAGAGACCCAGTACTTC
few | TRBJ1-3 | TRBV10-3 | . | CAISELQESMRNTIYF | TGTGCCATCAGTGAGTTACAGGAGAGCATGCGAAACACCATATATTTT
. | TRBJ2-7 | TRBV18 | TRBD2 | CASSPSGSAEQYF | TGTGCCAGCTCACCTAGCGGGAGTGCCGAGCAGTACTTC
. | TRBJ2-3 | TRBV28 | TRBD2 | CASSSPSGRVTDTQYF | TGTGCCAGCAGTTCTCCAAGCGGGAGGGTCACAGATACGCAGTATTTT
. | TRBJ2-3 | TRBV11-2 | . | CASSLGLSQAQYF | TGTGCCAGCAGCTTAGGACTCTCCCAGGCGCAGTATTTT
. | TRBJ2-3 | TRBV6-6 | . | CASSLMDYEGVQYF | TGTGCCAGCAGCCTCATGGACTACGAAGGGGTGCAGTATTTT
. | TRBJ1-3 | TRBV6-5 | . | CASSYVQGGNTIYF | TGTGCCAGCAGTTACGTACAGGGCGGAAACACCATATATTTT
. | TRBJ2-3 | TRBV5-1 | . | CASSLAGMADTQYF | TGCGCCAGCAGCTTGGCGGGAATGGCAGATACGCAGTATTTT
. | TRBJ2-5 | TRBV12-2 | . | CASRHMDTPQETQYF | TGTGCAAGTCGCCACATGGACACCCCTCAAGAGACCCAGTACTTC
few | TRBJ2-7 | TRBV6-5 | TRBD1 | CASTPGTAFGYEQYF | TGTGCCAGCACCCCCGGGACAGCCTTTGGCTACGAGCAGTACTTC
. | TRBJ1-1 | TRBV5-1 | TRBD1 | CASSYHAGTGSTEAFF | TGCGCCAGCAGCTACCACGCCGGGACAGGGTCTACTGAAGCTTTCTTT
. | TRBJ1-1 | TRBV6-5 | . | CASTNYATEAFF | TGTGCCAGCACGAATTACGCCACTGAAGCTTTCTTT
. | TRBJ1-1 | TRBV7-2 | TRBD1 | CASSLGAPGTGVPAFF | TGTGCCAGCAGCTTAGGGGCCCCGGGGACAGGGGTTCCGGCTTTCTTT
. | TRBJ2-3 | TRBV4-2 | . | CASSQPGQMDTQYF | TGTGCCAGCAGCCAGCCCGGTCAGATGGATACGCAGTATTTT
. | TRBJ2-7 | TRBV6-5 | . | CASSYFGDGEQYF | TGTGCCAGCAGTTACTTCGGGGACGGCGAGCAGTACTTC
. | TRBJ1-5 | TRBV19 | . | CASSPPGGPQHF | TGTGCCAGTAGTCCCCCCGGGGGGCCCCAGCATTTT
. | TRBJ2-7 | TRBV10-3 | TRBD1 | CASGTASYEQYF | TGTGCCAGTGGGACAGCATCCTACGAGCAGTACTTC
. | TRBJ2-7 | TRBV6-5 | . | CASRADSYEQYF | TGTGCCAGCCGAGCAGACTCCTACGAGCAGTACTTC
. | TRBJ1-5 | TRBV3-1/TRBV3-2 | . | CASSQSTSNQPQHF | TGTGCCAGCAGCCAATCCACTAGCAATCAGCCCCAGCATTTT
. | TRBJ2-2 | TRBV6-2/TRBV6-3 | . | CASSTGFLGELFF | TGTGCCAGCAGTACAGGGTTTCTCGGGGAGCTGTTTTTT
. | TRBJ2-3 | TRBV29-1 | . | CSGEQGRDTQYF | TGCAGCGGAGAACAGGGTAGGGATACGCAGTATTTT
. | TRBJ2-3 | TRBV27 | . | CASTTGRGATDTQYF | TGTGCCAGCACTACGGGAAGGGGTGCCACAGATACGCAGTATTTT
. | TRBJ1-3 | TRBV7-9 | . | CASSPPIRGAGNTIYF | TGTGCCAGCAGCCCTCCTATCAGGGGAGCTGGAAACACCATATATTTT
. | TRBJ2-7 | TRBV2 | . | CASSELGLANSYEQYF | TGTGCCAGCAGTGAATTAGGGCTAGCGAACTCCTACGAGCAGTACTTC
. | TRBJ2-5 | TRBV2 | . | CASRSLQETQYF | TGTGCCAGCAGAAGCCTCCAAGAGACCCAGTACTTC
. | TRBJ2-7 | TRBV19 | TRBD1 | CASSRTGGASGYEQYF | TGTGCCAGTAGTAGGACAGGGGGCGCATCGGGCTACGAGCAGTACTTC
. | TRBJ1-4 | TRBV18 | . | CASSPLAGSNEKLFF | TGTGCCAGCTCACCACTGGCCGGTTCTAATGAAAAACTGTTTTTT
. | TRBJ2-7 | TRBV7-9 | . | CASSLGTGTYEQYF | TGTGCCAGCAGCTTGGGCACAGGGACCTACGAGCAGTACTTC
. | TRBJ1-2 | TRBV5-1 | TRBD1 | CASSLAPGQGAGGYTF | TGCGCCAGCAGCTTGGCCCCAGGACAGGGGGCTGGTGGCTACACCTTC